This T cell receptor (beta chain) appears in the sequencing data of a study of vaccination effects on CD4 cells after COVID-19. For the study at large: Under the ViraFEST assay, PBMC were stimulated with viral peptide pools so that antigen-specific CD4+ T cells expanded. Sequencing was performed afterwards.

Study findings and constraints: The study enrolled few convalescent patients and sampled no early post-infection timepoints.

CDR1 and CDR2 from the germline V gene are KGHSH and LQKENI. This CDR3 region has 14 residues. V was clipped by 4 bases and J by 5 bases, with 14 bases between them. CD4+ T cells were isolated after nine to ten days of culture. BNT162b2 vaccine or mRNA-1273 vaccine was given to participants in two doses. Profiled with immunoSEQ multiplex PCR; TCRdb holds only in-frame clones, not every one. The table records tens of thousands of clones, roughly four fifths of them present only once. Comment on this clone: Its target is unknown.

The chain combines TRBV18 with TRBJ2-5, with a weak D call TRBD2 (6 bases). This sequence originates from a human donor who received a COVID-19 vaccine. The sample consisted of CD4+ T cells from PBMCs cultured without peptide, taken after COVID-19 vaccination. CDR3 loop: CASSLRGRDETQYF. In DNA form, the CDR3 reads TGTGCCAGCTCACTACGAGGGCGGGACGAGACCCAGTACTTC.